The TCR beta chain under discussion was sequenced for a study of blood T cell repertoires in COVID-19. Sequencing was performed with immunoSEQ multiplex PCR; in TCRdb, only in-frame clones are kept and a portion is missing. Altogether 350,000 to 400,000 clones are present, approximately 91% being singletons, with the ten largest covering roughly 0.86%. The CDR3 extends over 13 amino acids. Germline lookup yields CDR1 MNHEY and CDR2 SVGEGT. With 6 bases removed from V and 4 bases from J, the gap between germline ends came to 9 bases. This chain joins TRBV6-2 or TRBV6-3 and TRBJ2-2; perhaps TRBD1 as D (5 bases). Sequencing was carried out using PBMCs or T cells enriched from blood (not recorded which). This TCR was recovered from a woman in her forties who had been exposed to COVID-19. CDR3 residues: CASSLGATGELFF. The CDR3 DNA reads TGTGCCAGCAGCCTAGGGGCCACCGGGGAGCTGTTTTTT.